This note documents a single TCR beta chain sequence. The record originates from a study of human T cells and chemical hapten exposure. Across the whole study: TCR yields per sample varied mostly from small pooled library volume differences.

This CDR3 is 15 amino acids long. The germline V gene encodes CDR1 SGHNT and CDR2 YYREEE (reference sequence). V gave up 3 bases and J gave up 8 bases; unmatched junction bases: 11. Regarding time point: patch test 1, 2 weeks after DPC sensitization. The treatment denotes: therapeutic diphenylcyclopropenone sensitization with weekly scalp DPC. Before extraction, the whole blood was not fractionated, and total RNA was taken from it. Patients had alopecia, were aged 18 to 70, and were not pregnant. Within the library, unique molecular identifiers were attached to each individual cDNA molecule. Each CDR3 protein gets one entry after TCRdb re-called the RACE reads with MiXCR. In the table there are about 37,000 distinct CDR3 sequences, 5.5% to 7.5% of which are singletons.

V is TRBV5-4 and J is TRBJ2-5, with 9 bases fitting TRBD2. Sequenced material: whole blood, taken in connection with sensitization to the hapten diphenylcyclopropenone (DPC). The sequence derives from a woman aged 25 to 39 with alopecia areata. Some clones in this sample may be carry-over from other donors' samples. CDR3 bases: TGTGCCAGCAGCTCCGCGCGGGGGGGCGTCGGAACCCAGTACTTC. It encodes CASSSARGGVGTQYF.